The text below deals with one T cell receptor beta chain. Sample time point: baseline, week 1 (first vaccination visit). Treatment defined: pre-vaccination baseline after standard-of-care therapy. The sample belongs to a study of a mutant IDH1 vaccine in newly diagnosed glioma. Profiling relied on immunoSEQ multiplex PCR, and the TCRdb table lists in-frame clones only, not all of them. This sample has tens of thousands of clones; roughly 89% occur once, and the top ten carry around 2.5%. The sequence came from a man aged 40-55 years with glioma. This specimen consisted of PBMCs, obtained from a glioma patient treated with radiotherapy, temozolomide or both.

The CDR3 reads CASSVGLSGNTIYF. As DNA, the CDR3 is TGTGCCAGCAGTGTTGGCCTCTCTGGAAACACCATATATTTT. The chain couples TRBV2 to TRBJ1-3; D remains ambiguous. The V gene lost 4 bases and the J gene lost 0 bases, with 7 bases spanning the gap. The CDR3 covers 14 residues. Germline CDR1 is SNHLY and CDR2 is FYNNEI.